This TCR beta chain was sequenced for a study of shared clonotypes between healthy human individuals. The assay was carried out at the deep level. The assay was immunoSEQ multiplex PCR, and TCRdb's table has in-frame clones only and misses some. In the table there are around 1.9 million clones, approximately 94% of which are singletons. Naive CD8 cells comprised CD45RO-negative, CCR7-positively selected cells, excluding terminally differentiated effector memory CD45RA+ cells. Participating donors were healthy, HIV-negative adults free of recent acute infections or vaccinations. Worth noting for this clone: Its antigen is not identified.

Study findings and constraints: Of the naive CD4 clonotypes, around 4.9% were shared across several donors. Expectations were that clonotype sharing among donors would be affected by sequencing depth.

The sequenced material came from naive CD8+ T cells from PBMCs. The sequence came from a man aged 18 to 35 in good health. Some clones in this sample may be carry-over from other donors' samples.

The CDR3 DNA reads TGTGCCAGCAGCCTACGGGTGGGAGGGCGTAACTACGAGCAGTACTTC. Protein sequence: CASSLRVGGRNYEQYF. The V gene is TRBV28, the J gene TRBJ2-7, with 7 bases aligning to TRBD2. Germline V CDR1 and CDR2: MDHEN, SYDVKM. J lost 3 bases, V lost 6 bases, and 14 bases had no gene match. This CDR3 region has 16 residues.